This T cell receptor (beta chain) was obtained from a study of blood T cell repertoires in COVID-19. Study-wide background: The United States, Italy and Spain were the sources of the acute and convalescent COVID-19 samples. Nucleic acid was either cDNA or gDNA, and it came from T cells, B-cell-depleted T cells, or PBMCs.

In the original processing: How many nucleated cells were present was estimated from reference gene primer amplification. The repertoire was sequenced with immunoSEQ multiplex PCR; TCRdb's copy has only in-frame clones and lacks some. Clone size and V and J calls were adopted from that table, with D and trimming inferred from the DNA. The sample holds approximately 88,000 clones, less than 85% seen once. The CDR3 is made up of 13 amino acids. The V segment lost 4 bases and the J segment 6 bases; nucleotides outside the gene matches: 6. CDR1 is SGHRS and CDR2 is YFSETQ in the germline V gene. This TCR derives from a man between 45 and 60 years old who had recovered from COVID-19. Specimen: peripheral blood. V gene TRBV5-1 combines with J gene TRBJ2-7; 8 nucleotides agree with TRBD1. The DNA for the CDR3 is TGCGCCAGCAGCGAACTACAGGGGGGCGAGCAGTACTTC. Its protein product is CASSELQGGEQYF.